Below are 11 T cell receptor beta chains sequenced from a single sample in a study of shared clonotypes between healthy human individuals. Sequencing used immunoSEQ multiplex PCR; TCRdb keeps in-frame clones, though not all of them. This sample has some 2 million clones, with over 85% found just once. The sequencing sample was made of naive CD4+ T cells sorted from blood. As for subset: CD45RA+ positively selected. These receptors were taken from a man between 18 and 29 years old in good health.

This chain connects TRBV20-1 to TRBJ2-5; D remains unclear. CDR3 length: 10 amino acids. V lost 6 bases and J 4 bases, leaving 6 bases between the germline ends. Germline V gene data show CDR1 as DFQATT and CDR2 as SNEGSKA (reference sequence). CDR3 bases: TGCAGTGCGAACAGAGAGACCCAGTACTTC. This encodes CSANRETQYF.

This clone was seen just once. This chain connects TRBV7-9 to TRBJ2-7, with 12 bases fitting TRBD2. V lost 8 bases and J lost 6; bases outside the gene matches: 11. The CDR3 loop spans 15 amino acids. The germline gives CDR1 SEHNR, CDR2 FQNEAQ (reference sequence). Written as DNA, the CDR3 is TGTGCCAGCTCCTGGACTAGCGGGGCGCCCATCGAGCAGTACTTC. It codes for CASSWTSGAPIEQYF.

The genes are TRBV10-3 and TRBJ2-7; D possibly corresponds to TRBD1 (5 bases). V lost 7 bases and J lost 0, with 13 bases in between. CDR3 length equals 14 residues. Germline-derived CDR1 and CDR2 are ENHRY and SYGVKD. The CDR3 DNA reads as TGTGCCATCAACGACAGCCCCTCCTCCTACGAGCAGTACTTC. Translating gives CAINDSPSSYEQYF.

This chain connects TRBV10-1 to TRBJ1-2; D is perhaps TRBD1 (5 bases). V was cut by 7 bases and J by 8 bases, with 14 bases left in between. Germline CDR1 is WNHNN and CDR2 is SYGVQD (reference sequence). This CDR3 is built from 12 residues. CDR3 nucleotide sequence: TGCGCCAGCAACGAGGGGAGGGGAGGCTACACCTTC. Translated, it gives CASNEGRGGYTF.

V usage is TRBV12-5 and J usage is TRBJ2-7; 15 nucleotides align to TRBD2. Unmatched junction bases numbered 2, after V lost 5 bases and J lost 6 bases. The CDR3 sequence is 14 residues long. Germline V CDR1 and CDR2: LGHNT, FRNRAP. The CDR3 loop reads CASGGLAGGLEQYF. DNA for the CDR3: TGTGCTAGTGGTGGACTAGCGGGAGGGCTCGAGCAGTACTTC.

The chain joins TRBV10-3 to TRBJ2-1; 7 bases are a match to TRBD2. V was clipped by 7 bases and J by 9 bases; unmatched bases: 6. This CDR3 region has 12 residues. The germline gives CDR1 ENHRY, CDR2 SYGVKD. The DNA of the CDR3 is TGTGCCATCACCGGACTAGACAGTGAGCAGTTCTTC. This encodes CAITGLDSEQFF.

The chain joins TRBV5-6 to TRBJ1-2; D is undetermined. Trimming cost V 2 bases and J 7 bases, with 9 bases left between them. This CDR3 has 12 amino acids. CDR1 and CDR2 (germline): SGHDT, YYEEEE. CDR3 region: CASSLWNSGYTF. The CDR3 DNA is TGTGCCAGCAGCTTATGGAATTCTGGCTACACCTTC.

CDR3 bases: TGTGCCAGCTCACCACCGACAGGGGGAGCCCTTTCGGACACTGAAGCTTTCTTT. Translated, it gives CASSPPTGGALSDTEAFF. V gene TRBV18 combines with J gene TRBJ1-1, with 9 bases that match TRBD1. This CDR3 spans 18 amino acids. The V gene's germline CDR1 is KGHSH and CDR2 LQKENI. The ends lost 0 bases at V and 3 bases at J; junction bases unmatched: 11.

The chain combines TRBV11-2 with TRBJ2-7; 10 bases line up with TRBD2. Germline CDR1 SGHAT, CDR2 FQNNGV. The CDR3 consists of 15 residues. V shed 7 bases and J 0 bases; nucleotides not matched to a gene: 6. The CDR3 spells CASTLGLAFSYEQYF. Written as DNA, the CDR3 is TGTGCCAGCACCTTGGGACTAGCGTTCTCCTACGAGCAGTACTTC.

The V gene is TRBV18, the J gene TRBJ2-1; D not resolved. The CDR3 sequence is 15 residues long. V lost 1 base and J 6 bases, leaving 13 bases between the germline ends. Germline V gene sequence: CDR1 KGHSH, CDR2 LQKENI. CDR3 sequence: CASSPQGVPGNEQFF. The DNA of the CDR3 is TGTGCCAGCTCACCACAAGGAGTCCCGGGCAATGAGCAGTTCTTC.

The CDR3 DNA follows: TGTGCCAGCAGCTTAGGGACTAGCCTAAACCCGAGACAAGAGACCCAGTACTTC. It is translated as CASSLGTSLNPRQETQYF. The gene calls are TRBV11-3 and TRBJ2-5; TRBD2 aligns across 8 bases. The CDR3 runs to 18 residues. Trimming took 1 base from V and 2 from J; bases not matched to a gene: 12. Per the germline V gene, CDR1 is SGHNT and CDR2 is YENEEA.